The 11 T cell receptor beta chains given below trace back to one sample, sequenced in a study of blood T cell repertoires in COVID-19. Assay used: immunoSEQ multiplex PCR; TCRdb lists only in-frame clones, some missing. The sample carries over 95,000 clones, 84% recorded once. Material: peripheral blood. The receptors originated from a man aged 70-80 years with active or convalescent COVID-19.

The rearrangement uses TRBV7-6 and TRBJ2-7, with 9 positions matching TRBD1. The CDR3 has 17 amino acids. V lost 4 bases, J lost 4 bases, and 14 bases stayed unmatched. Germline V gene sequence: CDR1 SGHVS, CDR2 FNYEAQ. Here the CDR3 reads CASSSANFPGQGYEQYF. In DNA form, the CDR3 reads TGTGCCAGCAGCTCCGCCAACTTTCCGGGACAGGGTTACGAGCAGTACTTC.

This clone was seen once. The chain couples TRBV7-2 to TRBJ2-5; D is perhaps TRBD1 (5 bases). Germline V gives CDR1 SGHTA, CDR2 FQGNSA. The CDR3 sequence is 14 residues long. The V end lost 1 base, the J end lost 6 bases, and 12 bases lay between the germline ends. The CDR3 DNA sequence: TGTGCCAGCAGCTTAGAAGGGGCAGTTAAGACCCAGTACTTC. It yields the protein CASSLEGAVKTQYF.

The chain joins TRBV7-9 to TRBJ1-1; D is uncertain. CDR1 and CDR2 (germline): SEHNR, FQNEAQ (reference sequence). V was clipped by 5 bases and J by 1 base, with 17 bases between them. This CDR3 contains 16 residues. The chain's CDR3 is CASSPGRFKPNTEAFF. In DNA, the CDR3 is TGTGCCAGCAGCCCAGGTCGATTTAAGCCGAACACTGAAGCTTTCTTT.

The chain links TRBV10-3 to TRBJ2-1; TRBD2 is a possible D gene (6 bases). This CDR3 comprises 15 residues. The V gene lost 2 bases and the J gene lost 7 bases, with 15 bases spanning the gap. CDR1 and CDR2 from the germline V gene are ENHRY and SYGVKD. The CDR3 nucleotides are TGTGCCATCAGTGAGCGCGGGGTGGACCTAAATGAGCAGTTCTTC. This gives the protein CAISERGVDLNEQFF.

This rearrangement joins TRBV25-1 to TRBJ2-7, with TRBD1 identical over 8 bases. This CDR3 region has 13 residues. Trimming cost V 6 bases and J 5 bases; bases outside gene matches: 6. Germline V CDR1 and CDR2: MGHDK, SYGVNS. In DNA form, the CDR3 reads TGTGCCAGCAGGGGGACAGGCGCCCACGAGCAGTACTTC. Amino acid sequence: CASRGTGAHEQYF.

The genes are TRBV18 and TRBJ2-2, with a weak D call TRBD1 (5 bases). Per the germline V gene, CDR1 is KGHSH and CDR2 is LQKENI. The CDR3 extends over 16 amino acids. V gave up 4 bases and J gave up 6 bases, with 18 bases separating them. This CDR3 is CASSLGAGPMAGELFF. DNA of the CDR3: TGTGCCAGCTCACTTGGGGCAGGCCCGATGGCCGGGGAGCTGTTTTTT.

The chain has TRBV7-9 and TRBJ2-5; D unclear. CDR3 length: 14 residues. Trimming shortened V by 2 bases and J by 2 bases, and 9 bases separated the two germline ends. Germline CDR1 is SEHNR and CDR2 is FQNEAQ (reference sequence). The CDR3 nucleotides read TGTGCCAGCAGCTTATTTACTGAGCAAGAGACCCAGTACTTC. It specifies CASSLFTEQETQYF.

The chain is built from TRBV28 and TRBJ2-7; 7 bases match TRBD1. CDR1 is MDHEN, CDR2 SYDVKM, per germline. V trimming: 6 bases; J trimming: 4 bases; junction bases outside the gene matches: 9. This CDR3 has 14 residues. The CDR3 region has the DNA TGTGCCAGCAGAGGGACAGTCTCTTCTTACGAGCAGTACTTC. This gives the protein CASRGTVSSYEQYF.

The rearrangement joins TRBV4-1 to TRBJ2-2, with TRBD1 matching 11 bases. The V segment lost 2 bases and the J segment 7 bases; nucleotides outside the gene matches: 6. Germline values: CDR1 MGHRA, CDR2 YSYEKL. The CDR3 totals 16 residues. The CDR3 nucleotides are TGCGCCAGCAGCCAATGGGACAGGGGGTTGGGCGGGGAGCTGTTTTTT. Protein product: CASSQWDRGLGGELFF.

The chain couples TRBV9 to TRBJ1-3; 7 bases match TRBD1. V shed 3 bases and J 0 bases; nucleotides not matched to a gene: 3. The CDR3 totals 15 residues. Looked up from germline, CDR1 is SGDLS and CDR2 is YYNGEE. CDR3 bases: TGTGCCAGCAGCGGGACAGGCTACTCTGGAAACACCATATATTTT. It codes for CASSGTGYSGNTIYF.

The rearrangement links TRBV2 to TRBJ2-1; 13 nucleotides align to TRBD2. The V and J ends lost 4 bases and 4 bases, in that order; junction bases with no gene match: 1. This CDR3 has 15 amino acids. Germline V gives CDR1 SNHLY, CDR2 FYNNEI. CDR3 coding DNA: TGTGCCAGCAGTGCGGGACTAGCGGGGTACAATGAGCAGTTCTTC. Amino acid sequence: CASSAGLAGYNEQFF.